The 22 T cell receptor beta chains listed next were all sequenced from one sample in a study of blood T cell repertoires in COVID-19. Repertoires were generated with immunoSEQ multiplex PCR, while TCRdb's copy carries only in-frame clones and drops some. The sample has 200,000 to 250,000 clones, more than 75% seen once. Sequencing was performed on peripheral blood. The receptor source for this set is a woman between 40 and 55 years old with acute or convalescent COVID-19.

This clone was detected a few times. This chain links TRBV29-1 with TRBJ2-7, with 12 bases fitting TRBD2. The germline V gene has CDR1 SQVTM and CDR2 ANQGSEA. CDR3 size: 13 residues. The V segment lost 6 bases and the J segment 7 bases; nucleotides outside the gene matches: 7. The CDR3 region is CSVGLAGGLEQYF. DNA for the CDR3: TGCAGCGTCGGGCTAGCGGGAGGGCTTGAGCAGTACTTC.

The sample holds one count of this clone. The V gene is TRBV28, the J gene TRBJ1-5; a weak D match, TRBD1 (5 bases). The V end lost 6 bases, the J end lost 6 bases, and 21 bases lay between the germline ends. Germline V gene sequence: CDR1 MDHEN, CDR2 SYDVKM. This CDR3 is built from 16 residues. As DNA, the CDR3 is TGTGCCAGCAGACCCTCAGGGACGGGAGCGGGTCAGCCCCAGCATTTT. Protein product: CASRPSGTGAGQPQHF.

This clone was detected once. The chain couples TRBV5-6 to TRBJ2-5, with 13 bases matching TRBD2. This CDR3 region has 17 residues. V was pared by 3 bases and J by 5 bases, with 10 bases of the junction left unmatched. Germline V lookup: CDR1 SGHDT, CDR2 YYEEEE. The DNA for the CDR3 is TGTGCCAGCAGCTCCACGACTAGCGGGAGGCATGCGGAGACCCAGTACTTC. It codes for CASSSTTSGRHAETQYF.

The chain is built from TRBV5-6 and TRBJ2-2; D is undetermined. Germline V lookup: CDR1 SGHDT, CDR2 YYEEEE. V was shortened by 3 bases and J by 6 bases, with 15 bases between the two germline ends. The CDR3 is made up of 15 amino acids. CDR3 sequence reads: CASSWPSRGPGELFF. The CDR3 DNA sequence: TGTGCCAGCAGCTGGCCGAGCCGCGGTCCCGGGGAGCTGTTTTTT.

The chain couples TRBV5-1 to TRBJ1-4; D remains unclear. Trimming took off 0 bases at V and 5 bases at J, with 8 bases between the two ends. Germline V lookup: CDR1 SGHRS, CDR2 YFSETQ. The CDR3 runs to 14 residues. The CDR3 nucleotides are TGCGCCAGCAGCTTGGACACATGGAATGAAAAACTGTTTTTT. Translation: CASSLDTWNEKLFF.

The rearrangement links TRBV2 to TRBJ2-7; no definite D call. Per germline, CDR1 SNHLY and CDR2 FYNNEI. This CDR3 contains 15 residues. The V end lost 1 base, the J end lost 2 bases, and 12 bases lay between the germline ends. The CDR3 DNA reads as TGTGCCAGCAGTGAAGGACATTTGACGACCTACGAGCAGTACTTC. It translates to CASSEGHLTTYEQYF.

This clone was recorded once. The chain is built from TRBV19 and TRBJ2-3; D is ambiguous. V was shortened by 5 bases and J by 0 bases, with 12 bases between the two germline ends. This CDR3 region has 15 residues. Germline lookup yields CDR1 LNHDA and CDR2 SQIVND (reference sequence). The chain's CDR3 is CASSLGPTSTDTQYF. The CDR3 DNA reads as TGTGCCAGTAGTCTCGGCCCGACTAGCACAGATACGCAGTATTTT.

The DNA for the CDR3 is TGCGCCAGCAGCCAAGATTGGACGGGAGAGGAAGGAGAGACCCAGTACTTC. Translation gives CASSQDWTGEEGETQYF. The V gene is TRBV4-3, the J gene TRBJ2-5; D perhaps matches TRBD2 (6 bases). This CDR3 has 17 amino acids. Germline V gives CDR1 LGHNA, CDR2 YSLEER. Trimming left V 0 bases short and J 4 bases short, with 18 bases between.

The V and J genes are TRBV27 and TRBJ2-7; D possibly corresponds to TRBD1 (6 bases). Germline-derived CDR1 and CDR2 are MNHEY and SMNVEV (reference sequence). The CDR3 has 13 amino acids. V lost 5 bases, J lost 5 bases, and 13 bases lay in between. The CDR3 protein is CASSLTGSHEQYF. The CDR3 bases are TGTGCCAGCAGTCTCACAGGGTCCCACGAGCAGTACTTC.

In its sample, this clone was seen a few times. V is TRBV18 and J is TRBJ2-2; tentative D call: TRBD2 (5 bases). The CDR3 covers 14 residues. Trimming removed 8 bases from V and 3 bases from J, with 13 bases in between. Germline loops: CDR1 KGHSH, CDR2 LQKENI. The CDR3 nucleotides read TGTGCCAGCAGACCATTCGGGGACACCGGGGAGCTGTTTTTT. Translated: CASRPFGDTGELFF.

For the CDR3, the DNA is TGTGCCAGCAGTTACTATCCCAACAGGGACTATGGCTACACCTTC. It encodes CASSYYPNRDYGYTF. The rearrangement uses TRBV6-5 and TRBJ1-2, with a possible D match to TRBD1 (6 bases). The CDR3 has 15 amino acids. CDR1 and CDR2 (germline): MNHEY, SVGAGI. V dropped 1 base and J dropped 3 bases, with 12 bases sitting between them.

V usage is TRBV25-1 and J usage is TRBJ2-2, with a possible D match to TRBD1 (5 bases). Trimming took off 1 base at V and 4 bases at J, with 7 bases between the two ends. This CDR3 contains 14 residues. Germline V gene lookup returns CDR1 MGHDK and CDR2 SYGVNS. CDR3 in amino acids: CASSEWGGTGELFF. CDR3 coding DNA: TGTGCCAGCAGTGAATGGGGCGGCACCGGGGAGCTGTTTTTT.

CDR3 in amino acids: CATSEGVADTQYF. The CDR3 DNA reads TGTGCCACTTCCGAAGGGGTAGCAGATACGCAGTATTTT. V usage is TRBV24-1 and J usage is TRBJ2-3; possible D gene TRBD1, 5 bases. This CDR3 spans 13 amino acids. The V gene lost 10 bases and the J gene lost 4 bases, with 14 bases spanning the gap. Germline CDR1 reads KGHDR; CDR2 reads SFDVKD.

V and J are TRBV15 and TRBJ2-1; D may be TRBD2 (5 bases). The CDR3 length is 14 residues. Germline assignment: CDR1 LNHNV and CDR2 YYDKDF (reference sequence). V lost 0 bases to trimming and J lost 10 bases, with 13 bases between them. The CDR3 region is CATSRDRSGVEQFF. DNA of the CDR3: TGTGCCACCAGCAGAGATCGGTCCGGGGTCGAGCAGTTCTTC.

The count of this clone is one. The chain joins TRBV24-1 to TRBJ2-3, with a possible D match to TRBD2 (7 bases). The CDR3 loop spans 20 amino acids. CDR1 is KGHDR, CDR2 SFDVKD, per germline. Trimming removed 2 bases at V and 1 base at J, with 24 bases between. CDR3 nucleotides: TGTGCCACCAGTGATTCCCAAGGGGGGGGAGCGGTTATCGGCACAGATACGCAGTATTTT. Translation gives CATSDSQGGGAVIGTDTQYF.

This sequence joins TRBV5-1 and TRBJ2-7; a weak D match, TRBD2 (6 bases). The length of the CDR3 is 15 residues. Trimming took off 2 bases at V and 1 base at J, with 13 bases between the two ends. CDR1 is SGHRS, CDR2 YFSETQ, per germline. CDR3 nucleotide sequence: TGCGCCAGCAGCTTTTTTAGCGGCCGTTCCTACGAGCAGTACTTC. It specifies CASSFFSGRSYEQYF.

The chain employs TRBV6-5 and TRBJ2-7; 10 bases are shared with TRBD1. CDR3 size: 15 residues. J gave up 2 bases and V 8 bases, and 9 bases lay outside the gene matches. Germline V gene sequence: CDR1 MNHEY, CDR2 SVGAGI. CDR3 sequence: CASVIGTGVTYEQYF. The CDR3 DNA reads TGTGCCAGCGTCATTGGGACAGGGGTAACCTACGAGCAGTACTTC.

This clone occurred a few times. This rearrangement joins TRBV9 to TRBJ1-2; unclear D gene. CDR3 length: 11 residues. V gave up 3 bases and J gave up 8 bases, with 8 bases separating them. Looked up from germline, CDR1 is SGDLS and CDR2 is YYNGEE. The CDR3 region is CASSALRGYTF. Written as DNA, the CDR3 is TGTGCCAGCAGCGCCCTTCGGGGCTACACCTTC. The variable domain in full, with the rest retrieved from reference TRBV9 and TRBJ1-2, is DSGVTQTPKHLITATGQRVTLRCSPRSGDLSVYWYQQSLDQGLQFLIQYYNGEERAKGNILERFSAQQFPDLHSELNLSSLELGDSALYFCASSALRGYTFGSGTRLTVV.

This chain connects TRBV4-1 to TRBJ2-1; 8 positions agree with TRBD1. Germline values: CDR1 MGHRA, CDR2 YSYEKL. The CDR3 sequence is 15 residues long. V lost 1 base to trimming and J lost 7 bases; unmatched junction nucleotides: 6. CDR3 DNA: TGCGCCAGCAGCCAAGCCGGGACAGGCCCTAATGAGCAGTTCTTC. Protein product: CASSQAGTGPNEQFF.

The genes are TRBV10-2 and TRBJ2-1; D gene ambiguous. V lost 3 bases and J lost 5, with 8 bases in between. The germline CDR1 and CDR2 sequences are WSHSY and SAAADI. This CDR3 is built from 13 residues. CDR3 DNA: TGCGCCAGCAGTGACCGAGTTAACAATGAGCAGTTCTTC. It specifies CASSDRVNNEQFF.

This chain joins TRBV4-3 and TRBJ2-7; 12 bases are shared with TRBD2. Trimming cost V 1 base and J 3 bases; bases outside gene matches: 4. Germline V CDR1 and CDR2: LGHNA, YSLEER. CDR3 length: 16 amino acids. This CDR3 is CASSQGLAGAIYEQYF. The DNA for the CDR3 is TGCGCCAGCAGCCAAGGACTAGCGGGAGCGATCTACGAGCAGTACTTC.

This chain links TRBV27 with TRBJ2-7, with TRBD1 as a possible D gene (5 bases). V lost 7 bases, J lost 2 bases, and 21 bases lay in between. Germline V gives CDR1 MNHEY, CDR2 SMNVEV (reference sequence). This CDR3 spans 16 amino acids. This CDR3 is CASMGLPGKGAYEQYF. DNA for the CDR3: TGTGCCAGCATGGGGCTTCCAGGGAAGGGCGCCTACGAGCAGTACTTC.